Listed below are T cell receptor beta chains from one sample, sequenced in a study of T cell repertoires in cytomegalovirus infection. Each CDR3 protein gets one entry after TCRdb re-called the reads with MiXCR. The table lists around 210,000 distinct CDR3 sequences, 5% to 8.5% of them singletons, with around 6.5% in the top ten. What was sequenced was PBMCs. These TCRs come from a human donor in good health (CMV status not recorded). Some clones in this sample may be carry-over from other donors' samples. Both conserved end residues are part of each CDR3. D genes are given only for firm matches. Some rows have no size entry. The others give once, few or many, or a class for an expanded clone.

>TRBJ2-3|-|TRBD2|TRBV6-2/TRBV6-3
CASSQGLRSTDTQYF
TGTGCCAGCAGCCAGGGACTACGAAGCACAGATACGCAGTATTTT
>TRBJ2-2|many|-|TRBV4-2
CASSQIPSGELFF
TGTGCCAGCAGCCAAATTCCAAGCGGGGAGCTGTTTTTT
>TRBJ2-7|many|TRBD1|TRBV6-6
CASRTGTGTYEQYF
TGTGCCAGCAGGACCGGGACAGGAACCTACGAGCAGTACTTC
>TRBJ1-2|many|-|TRBV7-2
CASSPGQPQGSGYTF
TGTGCCAGCAGCCCCGGACAGCCCCAGGGGAGTGGCTACACCTTC
>TRBJ1-3|many|-|TRBV6-1
CASSPGGWALNTIYF
TGTGCCAGCAGCCCAGGTGGATGGGCCCTAAACACCATATATTTT
>TRBJ1-4|-|-|TRBV4-1
CASSQDKLGKSPFLTTNEKLFF
TGCGCCAGCAGCCAAGATAAATTGGGCAAGAGTCCTTTCTTAACGACTAATGAAAAACTGTTTTTT
>TRBJ1-1|many|-|TRBV4-1
CASSQVPEMNTEAFF
TGCGCCAGCAGCCAAGTTCCAGAGATGAACACTGAAGCTTTCTTT
>TRBJ1-1|many|-|TRBV4-3
CASSRNAQGGTEAFF
TGCGCCAGCAGCCGAAACGCCCAGGGAGGGACTGAAGCTTTCTTT
>TRBJ2-5|many|-|TRBV5-4
CASSPPGAVEETQYF
TGTGCCAGCAGCCCCCCGGGGGCGGTAGAAGAGACCCAGTACTTC
>TRBJ1-2|few|-|TRBV20-1
CSVKGQLIYGYTF
TGCAGTGTCAAGGGACAACTGATCTATGGCTACACCTTC
>TRBJ2-2|few|TRBD1|TRBV10-3
CAIGTGVTGELFF
TGTGCCATCGGGACAGGGGTTACCGGGGAGCTGTTTTTT
>TRBJ2-6|few|-|TRBV19
CASSIKNSGANVLTF
TGTGCCAGTAGTATTAAAAACTCTGGGGCCAACGTCCTGACTTTC
>TRBJ1-1|many|-|TRBV12-3/TRBV12-4
CASNEVGGLQMNTEAFF
TGTGCCAGCAATGAGGTGGGTGGTCTACAGATGAACACTGAAGCTTTCTTT
>TRBJ2-7|many|-|TRBV28
CATQGGNEQYF
TGTGCCACTCAGGGGGGTAACGAGCAGTACTTC
>TRBJ2-1|many|TRBD1|TRBV20-1
CSARERTGYNEQFF
TGCAGTGCTAGAGAGAGGACAGGGTACAATGAGCAGTTCTTC
>TRBJ2-2|many|-|TRBV2
CASSEQGLETGELFF
TGTGCCAGCAGCGAGCAGGGTTTAGAGACCGGGGAGCTGTTTTTT
>TRBJ2-2|many|-|TRBV6-2/TRBV6-3
CASMRDTAGELFF
TGTGCCAGCATGAGGGATACGGCCGGGGAGCTGTTTTTT
>TRBJ2-4|many|-|TRBV5-6
CASSSRGSGNIQYF
TGTGCCAGCAGCTCACGGGGGTCCGGAAACATTCAGTACTTC
>TRBJ1-2|few|-|TRBV20-1
CSALTGPNGYTF
TGCAGTGCACTGACAGGCCCCAATGGCTACACCTTC
>TRBJ1-1|many|TRBD1|TRBV29-1
CSVRTGVATEAFF
TGCAGCGTCCGGACAGGGGTAGCGACTGAAGCTTTCTTT
>TRBJ2-5|many|-|TRBV29-1
CSVAARMRETQYF
TGCAGCGTTGCGGCCCGAATGAGGGAGACCCAGTACTTC
>TRBJ1-6|many|-|TRBV20-1
CSASPDYNSPLHF
TGCAGTGCTAGCCCAGATTATAATTCACCCCTCCACTTT
>TRBJ2-1|many|TRBD2|TRBV28
CASGGGGAAPEQFF
TGTGCCAGCGGGGGCGGGGGGGCCGCTCCTGAGCAGTTCTTC
>TRBJ2-2|many|-|TRBV3-1
CASSQGSGNTGELFF
TGTGCCAGCAGCCAAGGTAGTGGGAACACCGGGGAGCTGTTTTTT
>TRBJ1-1|few|-|TRBV20-1
CSARGFATEAFF
TGCAGTGCTAGGGGGTTTGCCACTGAAGCTTTCTTT
>TRBJ2-7|few|-|TRBV20-1
CSARRARDRDGNPSYEQYF
TGCAGTGCTAGAAGGGCCCGGGATAGAGACGGGAACCCCTCCTACGAGCAGTACTTC
>TRBJ2-2|-|TRBD2|TRBV5-4
CASSPRTSGLNTGELFF
TGTGCCAGCAGCCCCCGGACTAGCGGGCTTAACACCGGGGAGCTGTTTTTT
>TRBJ2-7|many|TRBD1|TRBV10-3
CALRQGTEQYF
TGTGCCTTGCGACAGGGGACCGAGCAGTACTTC
>TRBJ2-6|many|-|TRBV7-2
CASSPQIGSGANVLTF
TGTGCCAGCAGCCCCCAGATCGGGTCTGGGGCCAACGTCCTGACTTTC
>TRBJ2-6|many|-|TRBV6-2/TRBV6-3
CASSYGGFSSGANVLTF
TGTGCCAGCAGTTACGGCGGATTTAGCTCTGGGGCCAACGTCCTGACTTTC
>TRBJ2-3|-|TRBD2|TRBV28
CASSPERAGASATDTQYF
TGTGCCAGCAGTCCAGAAAGAGCGGGGGCCTCAGCCACAGATACGCAGTATTTT
>TRBJ2-7|many|-|TRBV7-2
CASSLGTGGLAAYEQYF
TGTGCCAGCAGCTTAGGTACGGGTGGGCTAGCCGCCTACGAGCAGTACTTC
>TRBJ1-2|many|-|TRBV28
CASSFRGAGYGYTF
TGTGCCAGCAGTTTCCGGGGCGCAGGCTATGGCTACACCTTC
>TRBJ2-5|few|-|TRBV6-2/TRBV6-3
CASSRRGVEGETQYF
TGTGCCAGCAGCCGACGCGGGGTGGAGGGGGAGACCCAGTACTTC
>TRBJ2-2|-|-|TRBV12-5
CASGLSPVGTGELFF
TGTGCTAGTGGTTTGTCCCCCGTGGGCACCGGGGAGCTGTTTTTT
>TRBJ2-7|many|-|TRBV4-2
CASSRSDSYEQYF
TGTGCCAGCAGCCGATCCGACAGTTACGAGCAGTACTTC
>TRBJ2-5|many|TRBD2|TRBV15
CATSREHPAGGAETQYF
TGTGCCACCAGCAGAGAGCACCCAGCGGGGGGTGCTGAGACCCAGTACTTC
>TRBJ2-1|many|TRBD2|TRBV4-1
CASSQDGAGTKRSQFF
TGCGCCAGCAGCCAAGATGGAGCCGGGACTAAAAGATCGCAGTTCTTC
>TRBJ1-6|medium-sized|-|TRBV7-2
CASSLDLGAPLHF
TGTGCCAGCAGCCTCGATCTGGGGGCACCCCTCCACTTT
>TRBJ2-7|many|TRBD1|TRBV15
CATSTVQGLIYEQYF
TGTGCCACCAGCACCGTACAGGGGCTGATCTACGAGCAGTACTTC
>TRBJ2-7|-|-|TRBV29-1
CSVKRASEEQYF
TGCAGCGTGAAGCGAGCGTCCGAGGAGCAGTACTTC
>TRBJ1-4|many|-|TRBV14
CASSLAGAEKLFF
TGTGCCAGCAGCCTGGCGGGTGCTGAAAAACTGTTTTTT
>TRBJ2-3|many|-|TRBV6-4
CASSVGTFHTDTQYF
TGTGCCAGCAGTGTAGGGACGTTCCACACAGATACGCAGTATTTT